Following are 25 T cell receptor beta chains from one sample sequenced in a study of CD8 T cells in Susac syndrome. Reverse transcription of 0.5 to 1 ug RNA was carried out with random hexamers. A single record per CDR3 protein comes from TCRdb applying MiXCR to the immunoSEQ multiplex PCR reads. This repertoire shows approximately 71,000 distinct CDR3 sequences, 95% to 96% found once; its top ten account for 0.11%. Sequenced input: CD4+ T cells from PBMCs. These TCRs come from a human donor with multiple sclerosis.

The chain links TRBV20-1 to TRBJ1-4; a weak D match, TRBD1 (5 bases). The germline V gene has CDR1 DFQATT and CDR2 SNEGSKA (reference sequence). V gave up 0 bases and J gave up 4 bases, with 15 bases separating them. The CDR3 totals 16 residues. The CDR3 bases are TGCAGTGCTAGAGACCTTTTCGGGGCGGGTAATGAAAAACTGTTTTTT. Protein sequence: CSARDLFGAGNEKLFF.

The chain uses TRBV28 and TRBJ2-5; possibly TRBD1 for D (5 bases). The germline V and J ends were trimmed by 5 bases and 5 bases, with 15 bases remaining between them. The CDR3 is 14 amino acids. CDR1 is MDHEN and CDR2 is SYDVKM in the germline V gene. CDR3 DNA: TGTGCCAGCAGTCCCACTGGGGCTAGGGAGACCCAGTACTTC. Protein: CASSPTGARETQYF.

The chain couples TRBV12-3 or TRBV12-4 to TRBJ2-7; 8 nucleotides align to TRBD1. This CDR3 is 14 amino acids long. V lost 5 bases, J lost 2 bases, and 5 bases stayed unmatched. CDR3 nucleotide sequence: TGTGCCAGCAGTCCATGGACAGGGCCCTACGAGCAGTACTTC. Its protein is CASSPWTGPYEQYF.

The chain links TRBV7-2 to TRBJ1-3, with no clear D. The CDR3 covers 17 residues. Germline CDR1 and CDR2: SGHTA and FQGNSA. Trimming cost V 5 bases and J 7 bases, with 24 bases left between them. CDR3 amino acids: CASSHRRPGRVTNTIYF. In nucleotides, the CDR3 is TGTGCCAGCAGCCATCGCCGGCCGGGGAGGGTGACGAACACCATATATTTT.

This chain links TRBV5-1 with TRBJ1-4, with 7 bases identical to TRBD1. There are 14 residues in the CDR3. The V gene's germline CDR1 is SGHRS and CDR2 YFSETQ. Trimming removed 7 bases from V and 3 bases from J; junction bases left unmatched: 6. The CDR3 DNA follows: TGCGCCAGCCGACACAGGGGAGCTAATGAAAAACTGTTTTTT. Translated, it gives CASRHRGANEKLFF.

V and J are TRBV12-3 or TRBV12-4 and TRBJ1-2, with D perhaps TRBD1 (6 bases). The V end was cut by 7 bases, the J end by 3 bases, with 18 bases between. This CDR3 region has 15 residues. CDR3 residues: CASTMTGVLDYGYTF. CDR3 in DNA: TGTGCCAGCACAATGACAGGAGTTTTGGACTATGGCTACACCTTC.

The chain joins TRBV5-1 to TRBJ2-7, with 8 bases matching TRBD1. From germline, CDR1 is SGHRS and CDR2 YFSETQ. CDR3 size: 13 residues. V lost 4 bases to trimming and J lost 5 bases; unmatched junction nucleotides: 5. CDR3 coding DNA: TGCGCCAGCAGCCCCGACAGGGGCCACGAGCAGTACTTC. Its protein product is CASSPDRGHEQYF.

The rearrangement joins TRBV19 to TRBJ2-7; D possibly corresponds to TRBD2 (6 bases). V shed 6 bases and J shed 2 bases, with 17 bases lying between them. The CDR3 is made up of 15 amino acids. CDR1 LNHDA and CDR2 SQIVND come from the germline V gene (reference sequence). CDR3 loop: CASSQRGTDTYEQYF. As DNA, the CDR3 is TGTGCCAGTAGCCAGCGCGGGACGGACACCTACGAGCAGTACTTC.

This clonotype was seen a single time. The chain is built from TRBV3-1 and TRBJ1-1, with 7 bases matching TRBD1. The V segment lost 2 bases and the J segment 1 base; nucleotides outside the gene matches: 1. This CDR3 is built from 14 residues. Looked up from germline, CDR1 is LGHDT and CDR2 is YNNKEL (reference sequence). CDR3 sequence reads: CASSQRDRNTEAFF. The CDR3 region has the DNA TGTGCCAGCAGCCAAAGGGACAGGAACACTGAAGCTTTCTTT.

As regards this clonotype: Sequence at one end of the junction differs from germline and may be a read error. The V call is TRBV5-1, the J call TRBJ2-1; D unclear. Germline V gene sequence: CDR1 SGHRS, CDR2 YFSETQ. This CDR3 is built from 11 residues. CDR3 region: CASGSYSEQFF. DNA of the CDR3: TGCGCCAGCGGATCCTACAGTGAGCAGTTCTTC.

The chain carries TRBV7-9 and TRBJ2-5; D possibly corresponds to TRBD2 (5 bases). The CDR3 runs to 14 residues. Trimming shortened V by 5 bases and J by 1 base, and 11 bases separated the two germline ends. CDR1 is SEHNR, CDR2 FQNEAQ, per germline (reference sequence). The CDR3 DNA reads TGTGCCAGCAGCATCGCCGGGGTCCAAGAGACCCAGTACTTC. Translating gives CASSIAGVQETQYF.

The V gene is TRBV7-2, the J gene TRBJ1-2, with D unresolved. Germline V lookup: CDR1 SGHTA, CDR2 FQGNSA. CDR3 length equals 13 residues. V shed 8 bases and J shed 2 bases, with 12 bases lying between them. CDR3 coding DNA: TGTGCCAGCTTACGGCCGGGGAACTATGGCTACACCTTC. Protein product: CASLRPGNYGYTF.

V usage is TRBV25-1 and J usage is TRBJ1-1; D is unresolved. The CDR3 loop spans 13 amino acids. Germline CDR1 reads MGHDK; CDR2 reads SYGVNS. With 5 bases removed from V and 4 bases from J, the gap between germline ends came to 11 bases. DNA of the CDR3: TGTGCCAGCAGTAACACGCGGGGCACTGAAGCTTTCTTT. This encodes CASSNTRGTEAFF.

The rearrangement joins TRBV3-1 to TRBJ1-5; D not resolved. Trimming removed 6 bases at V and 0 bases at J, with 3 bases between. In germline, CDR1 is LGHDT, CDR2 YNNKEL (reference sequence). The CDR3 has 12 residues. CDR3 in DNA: TGTGCCAGCAGTGGTAGCAATCAGCCCCAGCATTTT. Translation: CASSGSNQPQHF.

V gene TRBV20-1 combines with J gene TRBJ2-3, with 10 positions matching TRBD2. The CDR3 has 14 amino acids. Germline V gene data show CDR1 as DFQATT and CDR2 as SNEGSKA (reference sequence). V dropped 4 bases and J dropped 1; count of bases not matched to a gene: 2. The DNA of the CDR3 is TGCAGTGCTACAACTAGCGGGGGCACAGATACGCAGTATTTT. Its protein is CSATTSGGTDTQYF.

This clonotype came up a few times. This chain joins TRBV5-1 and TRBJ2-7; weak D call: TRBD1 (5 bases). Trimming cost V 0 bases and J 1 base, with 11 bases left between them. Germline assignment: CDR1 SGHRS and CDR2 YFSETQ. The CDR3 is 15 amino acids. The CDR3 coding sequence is TGCGCCAGCAGCTTGGCGTGGACAACGTCCTACGAGCAGTACTTC. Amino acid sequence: CASSLAWTTSYEQYF.

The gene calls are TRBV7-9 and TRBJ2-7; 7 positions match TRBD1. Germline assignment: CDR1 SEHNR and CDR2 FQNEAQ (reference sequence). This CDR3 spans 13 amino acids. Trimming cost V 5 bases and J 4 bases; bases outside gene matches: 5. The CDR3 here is CASSRWDRYEQYF. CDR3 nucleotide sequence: TGTGCCAGCAGCCGCTGGGACAGATACGAGCAGTACTTC.

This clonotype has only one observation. CDR3 bases: TGTGCCAGCAGTCCGTGGGACACGCCGAACGACGAGCAGTACTTC. It specifies CASSPWDTPNDEQYF. The chain recombines TRBV12-3 or TRBV12-4 with TRBJ2-7; D is possibly TRBD1 (6 bases). V shed 5 bases and J shed 5 bases, with 19 bases lying between them. CDR3 length: 15 amino acids.

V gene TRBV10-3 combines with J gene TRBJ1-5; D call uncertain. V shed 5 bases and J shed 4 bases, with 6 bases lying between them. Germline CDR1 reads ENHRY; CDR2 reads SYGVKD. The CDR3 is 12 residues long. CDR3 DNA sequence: TGTGCCATCAGTCCTAGTAATCAGCCCCAGCATTTT. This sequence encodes CAISPSNQPQHF.

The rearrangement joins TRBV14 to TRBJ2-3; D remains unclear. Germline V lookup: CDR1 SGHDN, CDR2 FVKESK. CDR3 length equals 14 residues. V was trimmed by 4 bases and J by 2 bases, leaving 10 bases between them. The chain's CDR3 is CASSPDQNTDTQYF. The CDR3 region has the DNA TGTGCCAGCAGCCCGGACCAGAACACAGATACGCAGTATTTT.

CDR3 bases: TGTGCCAGCAGCGTAGCTCGGAACACTGAAGCTTTCTTT. Protein product: CASSVARNTEAFF. The chain uses TRBV9 and TRBJ1-1, with D unresolved. Germline-derived CDR1 and CDR2 are SGDLS and YYNGEE. Trimming removed 0 bases from V and 1 base from J, with 4 bases in between. The CDR3 has 13 residues.

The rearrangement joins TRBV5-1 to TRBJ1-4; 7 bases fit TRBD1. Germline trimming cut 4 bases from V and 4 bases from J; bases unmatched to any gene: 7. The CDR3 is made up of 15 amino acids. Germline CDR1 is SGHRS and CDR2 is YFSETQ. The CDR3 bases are TGCGCCAGCAGCGCCTCGACAGGGAATAATGAAAAACTGTTTTTT. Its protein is CASSASTGNNEKLFF.

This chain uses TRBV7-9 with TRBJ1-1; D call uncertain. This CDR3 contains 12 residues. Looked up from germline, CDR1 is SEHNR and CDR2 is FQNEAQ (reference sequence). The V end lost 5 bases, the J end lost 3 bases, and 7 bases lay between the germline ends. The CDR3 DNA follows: TGTGCCAGCAGCCTCCGGGACACTGAAGCTTTCTTT. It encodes CASSLRDTEAFF.

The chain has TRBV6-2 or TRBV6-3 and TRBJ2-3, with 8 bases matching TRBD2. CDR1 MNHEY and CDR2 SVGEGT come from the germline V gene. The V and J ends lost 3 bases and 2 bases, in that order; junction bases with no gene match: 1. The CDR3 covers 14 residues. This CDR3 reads CASSYSGATDTQYF. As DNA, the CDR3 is TGTGCCAGCAGTTATAGCGGGGCCACAGATACGCAGTATTTT.

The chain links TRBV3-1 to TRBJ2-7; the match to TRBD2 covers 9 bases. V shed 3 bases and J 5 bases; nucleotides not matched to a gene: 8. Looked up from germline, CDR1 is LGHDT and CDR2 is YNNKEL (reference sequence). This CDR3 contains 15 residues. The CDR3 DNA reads TGTGCCAGCAGCCACGCTAGGACTAGCGAGAACGAGCAGTACTTC. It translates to CASSHARTSENEQYF.